This TCR beta chain was profiled in a study of shared clonotypes between healthy human individuals. Study-level points and caveats: Exclusively blood specimens were collected; tissue repertoires likely differ.

The CDR3 has 14 residues. Germline V CDR1 and CDR2: SNHLY, FYNNEI. Trimming at V came to 4 bases and at J to 2 bases, leaving 2 bases not matched to a gene. Assay used: immunoSEQ multiplex PCR; TCRdb lists only in-frame clones, some missing. The sample holds millions of clones, 90% to 95% seen once. About this clone itself: As yet, its antigen is unknown. In the same sample, other DNA sequences code for this CDR3.

This sequence was found in a man between 18 and 35 years old in good health. V usage is TRBV2 and J usage is TRBJ2-7, with 10 bases matching TRBD1. Sequencing used naive CD4+ T cells sorted from blood. The subset denotes: CD45RA+ positively selected. CDR3: CASSAGTGAYEQYF. CDR3 nucleotide sequence: TGTGCCAGCAGTGCTGGGACAGGGGCCTACGAGCAGTACTTC.